Listed below are T cell receptor beta chains from one sample, sequenced in a study of CD8+CD57+ T cells in acquired aplastic anemia. Each CDR3 protein gets one entry after TCRdb re-called the reads with MiXCR. Here the sample spans 180,000 or so distinct CDR3 sequences, approximately 48% being singletons. The sample taken for sequencing was sorted CD4+, CD8+, or CD8+CD57+ T cells (not recorded which) from PBMCs. These receptors came from a human donor with aplastic anemia. Both conserved end residues are part of each CDR3. Fields, in order: D gene, clone size, V gene, J gene, CDR3 DNA, CDR3 protein. A D gene is named only where the DNA matches it firmly. Size tells how often a clone was seen (once, few, many) or the class of an expanded clone, and some rows leave it out.

-	many	TRBV24-1	TRBJ2-3	TGTGCCACCAGTGACTACGCGCCGGCAGATACGCAGTATTTT	CATSDYAPADTQYF
-	few	TRBV28	TRBJ2-4	TGTGCCAGCAGCCGAGCCCCGGAAAACATTCAGTACTTC	CASSRAPENIQYF
TRBD1	-	TRBV20-1	TRBJ1-6	TGCAGTGCTAGAGGGACAGGCGTGAGGAATTCACCCCTCCACTTT	CSARGTGVRNSPLHF
TRBD1	-	TRBV15	TRBJ2-7	TGTGCCACCAGCAGTTTAGGACAGGTGTACGAGCAGTACTTC	CATSSLGQVYEQYF
-	many	TRBV19	TRBJ1-2	TGTGCCAGTAGTTTTGGTCGGCAGAACTATGGCTACACCTTC	CASSFGRQNYGYTF
TRBD2	many	TRBV20-1	TRBJ2-1	TGCAGTGCTTTCGGGTCCGGGACTAGCAGCCATGAGCAGTTCTTC	CSAFGSGTSSHEQFF
TRBD1	-	TRBV7-2	TRBJ2-7	TGTGCCAGCAGGGGACAGGGTGCCTCCTACGAGCAGTACTTC	CASRGQGASYEQYF
TRBD2	-	TRBV20-1	TRBJ2-1	TGCAGTGCTAGTGAAGCGGGGCGGCACAATGAGCAGTTCTTC	CSASEAGRHNEQFF
-	many	TRBV5-5	TRBJ2-1	TGTGCCAGCATATCTTACAATGAGCAGTTCTTC	CASISYNEQFF
TRBD2	many	TRBV3-1	TRBJ2-7	TGTGCCAGCAGCCAAGATCAGCGGGGGCAGTACTTC	CASSQDQRGQYF